These 17 T cell receptor beta chains originate from one sample sequenced in a study of T-cell memory formation after mild COVID-19. In TCRdb, the 5' RACE reads were re-called with MiXCR into one record per CDR3 protein. Here the sample spans roughly 310,000 distinct CDR3 sequences, 15% being singletons. The specimen was PBMCs or a T cell subset sorted from them (not recorded which). These receptors were taken from a man younger than 35 who had mild COVID-19 (a few samples of this study predate the infection). Cell type and time point are not known.

The CDR3 DNA follows: TGTGCCAGCAGCTTAGATCCGAGCTATGGCTACACCTTC. This codes for CASSLDPSYGYTF. The chain combines TRBV7-9 with TRBJ1-2, with D unclear. This CDR3 is 13 amino acids long. The germline CDR1 and CDR2 sequences are SEHNR and FQNEAQ (reference sequence). Trimming took 1 base from V and 4 from J, leaving 7 bases between them.

The J gene is TRBJ2-5, the V gene TRBV3-1; TRBD2 aligns across 10 bases. Per the germline V gene, CDR1 is LGHDT and CDR2 is YNNKEL (reference sequence). The CDR3 has 17 residues. The V and J ends lost 0 bases and 5 bases, in that order; junction bases with no gene match: 9. The DNA of the CDR3 is TGTGCCAGCAGCCAAGATTCGGAGCGGGGGGGCCGGGAGACCCAGTACTTC. This encodes CASSQDSERGGRETQYF.

This chain joins TRBV7-2 and TRBJ1-5, with D maybe TRBD1 (5 bases). The CDR3 is made up of 14 amino acids. The germline gives CDR1 SGHTA, CDR2 FQGNSA. V shed 3 bases and J shed 2 bases, with 8 bases lying between them. CDR3 loop: CASSFGARNQPQHF. Written as DNA, the CDR3 is TGTGCCAGCAGCTTCGGGGCTCGCAATCAGCCCCAGCATTTT.

This clonotype has just a few counts. The V gene is TRBV29-1, the J gene TRBJ1-6, with D uncertain. V was trimmed by 6 bases and J by 14 bases, leaving 14 bases between them. Germline CDR1 reads SQVTM; CDR2 reads ANQGSEA. The CDR3 is made up of 11 amino acids. The CDR3 DNA is TGCAGCGTCCCACGGAGCAAATCCCTCCACTTT. Translation: CSVPRSKSLHF.

This clonotype was counted many times. This chain uses TRBV7-3 with TRBJ1-1; no reliable D call. Trimming left V 6 bases short and J 1 base short, with 9 bases between. CDR1 and CDR2 (germline): SGHTA, FQGTGA. There are 13 residues in the CDR3. DNA for the CDR3: TGTGCCAGCAGTTTCAGCGAGAACACTGAAGCTTTCTTT. This gives the protein CASSFSENTEAFF.

This clonotype was seen repeatedly, ten times or more. This chain joins TRBV7-9 and TRBJ2-5, with D perhaps TRBD1 (6 bases). The V gene's germline CDR1 is SEHNR and CDR2 FQNEAQ (reference sequence). The ends were cut back, 5 bases at V and 1 base at J, with 8 bases in the middle. The CDR3 has 13 amino acids. CDR3 in DNA: TGTGCCAGCAGCAACAGGGCCCAAGAGACCCAGTACTTC. Its translation: CASSNRAQETQYF. Combining the CDR3 with reference TRBV7-9 and TRBJ2-5 gives the whole variable domain DTGVSQNPRHKITKRGQNVTFRCDPISEHNRLYWYRQTLGQGPEFLTYFQNEAQLEKSRLLSDRFSAERPKGSFSTLEIQRTEQGDSAMYLCASSNRAQETQYFGPGTRLLVL.

The rearrangement joins TRBV6-2 or TRBV6-3 to TRBJ2-3, with D uncertain. CDR3 size: 15 residues. With 0 bases removed from V and 5 bases from J, the gap between germline ends came to 12 bases. Germline loops: CDR1 MNHEY, CDR2 SVGEGT. CDR3 sequence reads: CASSYSYRSGDTQYF. CDR3 bases: TGTGCCAGCAGTTACTCGTATAGATCTGGAGATACGCAGTATTTT.

As regards this clonotype: It is unclear where the CDR3 begins or ends on the DNA, so no DNA is shown, and the CDR3 is as TCRdb lists it. The chain combines TRBV6-5 with TRBJ1-4. The germline V gene has CDR1 MNHEY and CDR2 SVGAGI. Inclusive of both ends, the CDR3 amounts to 15 amino acids. CDR3 sequence: CASSYGKSTEKLFFF.

This clonotype was seen more than once but under ten times. The V call is TRBV12-3 or TRBV12-4, the J call TRBJ2-1, with 8 bases that match TRBD2. This CDR3 has 15 residues. The V segment lost 3 bases and the J segment 4 bases; nucleotides outside the gene matches: 5. The CDR3 DNA follows: TGTGCCAGCAGTTTCCCAAGCGGGAGTTACAATGAGCAGTTCTTC. Translating it yields CASSFPSGSYNEQFF.

This chain links TRBV18 with TRBJ2-2, with D hard to call. Germline lookup yields CDR1 KGHSH and CDR2 LQKENI. The ends were cut back, 3 bases at V and 8 bases at J, with 13 bases in the middle. The CDR3 loop spans 14 amino acids. CDR3 sequence reads: CASSPFTTTGELFF. CDR3 DNA sequence: TGTGCCAGCTCACCGTTTACAACCACGGGGGAGCTGTTTTTT.

This clonotype was picked up a small number of times. The chain couples TRBV20-1 to TRBJ2-5, with D perhaps matching TRBD2 (5 bases). CDR3 length: 14 residues. The V end was cut by 6 bases, the J end by 5 bases, with 19 bases between. Per the germline V gene, CDR1 is DFQATT and CDR2 is SNEGSKA (reference sequence). The CDR3 DNA sequence: TGCAGTGCCCCGTACGGGAACCTCGGGGAGACCCAGTACTTC. The encoded protein is CSAPYGNLGETQYF.

This clonotype was observed a few times. The CDR3 spells CASSSQLSDIQYF. In DNA form, the CDR3 reads TGTGCCAGCAGCTCTCAGCTGTCGGACATTCAGTACTTC. V and J are TRBV7-2 and TRBJ2-4, with D unresolved. Germline loops: CDR1 SGHTA, CDR2 FQGNSA. Trimming left V 4 bases short and J 8 bases short, with 12 bases between. CDR3 length equals 13 residues.

This clonotype was counted ten times or more. The chain combines TRBV12-3 or TRBV12-4 with TRBJ2-3; 12 bases are shared with TRBD2. Trimming cost V 4 bases and J 4 bases; bases outside gene matches: 3. The CDR3 sequence is 15 residues long. CDR3: CASSSSSGGADTQYF. The CDR3 DNA is TGTGCCAGCAGTTCATCTAGCGGGGGGGCAGATACGCAGTATTTT.

This clonotype was found a few times. V usage is TRBV6-5 and J usage is TRBJ2-1, with 12 nucleotides matching TRBD1. The germline CDR1 and CDR2 sequences are MNHEY and SVGAGI. V dropped 6 bases and J dropped 7; count of bases not matched to a gene: 10. There are 16 residues in the CDR3. The CDR3 protein is CASRVGPGQGANEQFF. The CDR3 bases are TGTGCCAGCAGAGTGGGACCGGGACAGGGGGCAAATGAGCAGTTCTTC.

The chain combines TRBV3-1 with TRBJ1-2, with D possibly TRBD1 on 5 matching bases. V lost 0 bases and J lost 10, with 12 bases in between. The CDR3 consists of 13 residues. Germline CDR1 is LGHDT and CDR2 is YNNKEL (reference sequence). The CDR3 DNA sequence: TGTGCCAGCAGCCAAGATGGCGGGGCGAACTACACCTTC. Amino acid sequence: CASSQDGGANYTF.

The V call is TRBV30, the J call TRBJ1-1, with D perhaps matching TRBD1 (5 bases). Germline loops: CDR1 GTSNPN, CDR2 SVGIG (reference sequence). The V and J ends lost 0 bases and 3 bases respectively, with 11 bases between them. CDR3 length: 14 amino acids. For the CDR3, the DNA is TGTGCCTGGAGTGTAAAGGGGAGCGACACTGAAGCTTTCTTT. It encodes CAWSVKGSDTEAFF.

In its sample, this clonotype was seen a few times. The chain couples TRBV21-1 to TRBJ2-7; the D segment call TRBD1 is taken from the table without a DNA check. TRBV21-1 is a pseudogene segment. The CDR3 covers 16 residues. The CDR3 is CASRHSGTANSYEQYV. CDR3 coding DNA: TGTGCCAGCAGGCACTCCGGGACAGCCAATTCCTACGAGCAGTACGTC.